These T cell receptor beta chains were read from a single sample in a study of graft-versus-host responses after intestinal transplantation. The assay was immunoSEQ multiplex PCR, and TCRdb's table has in-frame clones only and misses some. The sample lists 9,500 to 10,000 clones, 78% occurring once. The sample here was ileum tissue, taken 527 days after intestinal transplant. These receptors were collected from a human patient who received an intestinal transplant, so some T cells may come from the graft donor. The CDR3 runs from the conserved cysteine through the conserved F or W. The D gene is left open where the match is weak. Some rows mark clone size as missing; the rest say once, few, many or name a class of expanded clone.

j_call d_call v_call clone_size cdr3_nt cdr3_aa
TRBJ1-2 NA TRBV11-2 NA TGTGCCAGCAGTCCCCTCCCCGGGGCTCCCTATGGCTACACCTTC CASSPLPGAPYGYTF
TRBJ2-7 NA TRBV2 NA TGTGCCAGCAGTGGCTATGGGCTCCCCTACGAGCAGTACTTC CASSGYGLPYEQYF
TRBJ2-7 TRBD2 TRBV5-1 NA TGCGCCAGCCGCAAGGGGACTAGCACTTACGAGCAGTACTTC CASRKGTSTYEQYF
TRBJ2-7 TRBD2 TRBV15 few TGTGCCACCAGCAGAGATGGGACTAGCGGGAGGTACGAGCAGTACTTC CATSRDGTSGRYEQYF
TRBJ1-1 NA TRBV7-9 NA TGTGCCAGCAGCTTTTCGGGCAGTGAGTCTGAAGCTTTCTTT CASSFSGSESEAFF
TRBJ1-5 TRBD1 TRBV30 NA TGTGCCTGGAGTCAGGGGGGCGCGAGCAATCAGCCCCAGCATTTT CAWSQGGASNQPQHF
TRBJ2-1 TRBD2 TRBV19 NA TGTGCCAGTAGTATTTCAGCGGGAGGTACCTACAATGAGCAGTTCTTC CASSISAGGTYNEQFF
TRBJ1-1 NA TRBV2 NA TGTGCCAGCAGAGAATGGGACACTCCGAACACTGAAGCTTTCTTT CASREWDTPNTEAFF
TRBJ2-7 NA TRBV9 NA TGTGCCAGCAGCGTCGGGGGAGTCTGCGAGCAGTACTTC CASSVGGVCEQYF
TRBJ1-2 NA TRBV12-5 NA TGTGCTAGTGGTACCCCCGGGACAACCTATAACTATGGCTACACCTTC CASGTPGTTYNYGYTF
TRBJ2-3 NA TRBV7-2 NA TGTGCCAGCGGGGCGTACACAGATACGCAGTATTTT CASGAYTDTQYF
TRBJ1-1 NA TRBV4-1 NA TGCGCCAGCAGCCAACTTGATAGGAACACTGAAGCTTTCTTT CASSQLDRNTEAFF
TRBJ2-1 TRBD1 TRBV7-9 NA TGTGCCAGCAGCTCCCCCCCGGACAGGATCTCCTACAATGAGCAGTTCTTC CASSSPPDRISYNEQFF
TRBJ2-7 NA TRBV2 few TGTGCCAGCAGGGGACTTTACGAGCAGTACTTC CASRGLYEQYF
TRBJ2-5 NA TRBV7-9 NA TGTGCCAGCAGCTCCCGGGACGTTTACCAAGAGACCCAGTACTTC CASSSRDVYQETQYF
TRBJ2-5 NA TRBV6-1 few TGTGCCAGCAACCTTCAGGAGCCCCAAGAGACCCAGTACTTC CASNLQEPQETQYF
TRBJ2-7 NA TRBV9 NA TGTGCCAGCAGCGTACATGGGGGGCAAGTTAACGAGCAGTACTTC CASSVHGGQVNEQYF
TRBJ1-2 NA TRBV5-1 NA TGCGCCAGCAGGCGACATCCCTGGGGTAACTATGGCTACACCTTC CASRRHPWGNYGYTF
TRBJ2-2 TRBD1 TRBV5-4 NA TGTGCCAGCAGCTTGGGAAGGGACAGGGTATCCGGGGAGCTGTTTTTT CASSLGRDRVSGELFF
TRBJ2-2 NA TRBV7-6 once TGTGCCAGCAGCCTTAGTCCCCTAGACACCGGGGAGCTGTTTTTT CASSLSPLDTGELFF
TRBJ2-6 NA TRBV30 once TGTGCCTGGAGTGCTGGCTCTGGGGCCAACGTCCTGACTTTC CAWSAGSGANVLTF